This T cell receptor beta chain was found in a study of shared clonotypes between healthy human individuals. Study results and caveats: How much donors shared clonotypes was expected to be affected by sequencing depth. Naive subsets, compared against memory subsets, generally had larger estimated richness values. The naive CD4 repertoires of several donors were compared, and 5% to 6.5% of clonotypes were shared.

Profiling relied on immunoSEQ multiplex PCR, and the TCRdb table lists in-frame clones only, not all of them. The sample holds roughly 1.5 million clones, about 98% seen once. The CDR3 totals 15 residues. Trimming took 1 base from V and 8 from J; bases not matched to a gene: 7. Germline CDR1 reads SGHTA; CDR2 reads FQGNSA. With regard to this clone: Its antigen is not identified.

There were no recent acute infections or vaccinations among the donors, who were healthy HIV-negative adults. Sequencing was carried out using naive CD4+ T cells sorted from blood. Noted subset: CD45RA+ positively selected. V and J are TRBV7-2 and TRBJ1-4; 7 positions match TRBD1. The TCR sequence derives from a man aged 30 to 45 in good health. The CDR3 sequence is CASSLGDRVGEKLFF. Written as DNA, the CDR3 is TGTGCCAGCAGCTTAGGCGACAGGGTTGGGGAAAAACTGTTTTTT. Supplemented by reference TRBV7-2 and TRBJ1-4, the full variable domain reads GAGVSQSPSNKVTEKGKDVELRCDPISGHTALYWYRQSLGQGLEFLIYFQGNSAPDKSGLPSDRFSAERTGGSVSTLTIQRTQQEDSAVYLCASSLGDRVGEKLFFGSGTQLSVL.